This T cell receptor (beta chain) was sequenced for a study of shared clonotypes between healthy human individuals. The study's findings and limits: Of the naive CD4 clonotypes, approximately 5% were shared across several donors. Apart from blood, nothing was sampled; tissue repertoires likely differ.

This table comes from immunoSEQ multiplex PCR, and its TCRdb copy is limited to in-frame clones, with some not included. The sample shows around 370,000 clones, around 96% of them seen only once. A remark on this clone: What it recognizes is unknown.

The germline CDR1 and CDR2 sequences are MDHEN and SYDVKM. V was clipped by 4 bases and J by 5 bases; unmatched bases: 16. This CDR3 comprises 17 residues. All participating donors were Caucasian adults from Nashville, Tennessee. The sequenced material came from memory CD8+ T cells sorted from blood. Subset: CD45RO+ cells pooled with CCR7-negative TemRA cells. The chain employs TRBV28 and TRBJ2-5; 7 bases are a match to TRBD1. The clonotype comes from a man between 25 and 39 years old in good health. The CDR3 protein is CASSSNSLRWTGETQYF. CDR3 nucleotide sequence: TGTGCCAGCAGTTCAAACTCATTACGCTGGACAGGCGAGACCCAGTACTTC.